This is a list of T cell receptor beta chains from one sample in a study of T cell changes during pregnancy in multiple sclerosis. Sequencing used immunoSEQ multiplex PCR; TCRdb keeps in-frame clones, though not all of them. The repertoire holds around 36,000 clones, with roughly 92% as singletons. This specimen consisted of peripheral blood, obtained before pregnancy. The receptors were sampled from a female donor with multiple sclerosis, enrolled in a pregnancy study. The CDR3 runs from the conserved cysteine through the conserved F or W. The order of the fields is V gene, CDR3 length, J gene, CDR3 protein.

TRBV2,11,TRBJ2-5,CASSERTVEYF
TRBV7-2,16,TRBJ2-7,CASSPMGLAGAYEQYF
TRBV4-2,18,TRBJ2-3,CASSQDQWTSGFTDTQYF
TRBV5-1,13,TRBJ2-5,CASNPGRQETQYF
TRBV7-2,14,TRBJ1-5,CASSYSGANQPQHF
TRBV27,13,TRBJ2-3,CASLAGETDTQYF
TRBV29-1,14,TRBJ1-1,CSVRESDGNTEAFF
TRBV7-2,13,TRBJ2-1,CASSPYLSDEQFF
TRBV28,14,TRBJ2-5,CASSSQGARETQYF
TRBV10-2,12,TRBJ1-5,CASRRWNQPQHF
TRBV7-2,13,TRBJ2-5,CASSLAFRETQYF
TRBV10-3,14,TRBJ2-7,CAIRLTGSSREQYF
TRBV10-2,12,TRBJ2-1,CARGQTYNEQFF
TRBV30,14,TRBJ1-2,CAWTDTGGAGGYTF
TRBV28,17,TRBJ2-1,CASSPPGLATTYNEQFF
TRBV10-3,16,TRBJ2-2,CAIGLGQYANTGELFF
TRBV12-5,16,TRBJ2-1,CASGLVLSGRANEQFF
TRBV6-6,13,TRBJ2-5,CASSYGEVETQYF
TRBV7-2,15,TRBJ2-2,CASSSGLASTGELFF
TRBV7-9,15,TRBJ1-2,CASSSIRGANYGYTF
TRBV5-6,12,TRBJ2-7,CASSLGGYEQYF
TRBV5-1,22,TRBJ2-1,CASSPGVKTTSGRYIAYNEQFF
TRBV6-1,15,TRBJ1-4,CASSEDTATNEKLFF
TRBV5-4,17,TRBJ2-2,CASRIGLAGGNTGELFF
TRBV5-4,17,TRBJ2-6,CASSLGGGTSGANVLTF
TRBV5-1,14,TRBJ2-1,CASSLRPGYNEQFF
TRBV7-2,12,TRBJ2-1,CASSFVYNEQFF
TRBV28,14,TRBJ1-2,CASSSIGGTNGYTF
TRBV6-1,15,TRBJ1-1,CASSGPTGLNTEAFF
TRBV6-1,13,TRBJ2-7,CASGDSRFYEQYF
TRBV7-3,14,TRBJ2-1,CASSLGPERDEQFF
TRBV19,16,TRBJ1-2,CASGMRVPLIDYGYTF
TRBV5-1,16,TRBJ2-5,CASSLVGLASQETQYF
TRBV7-2,18,TRBJ2-7,CASSLVVSGGFSSYEQYF
TRBV7-2,13,TRBJ1-1,CASSQDMNTEAFF
TRBV4-1,17,TRBJ2-7,CASSLGGTLRSSYEQYF
TRBV5-1,17,TRBJ1-3,CASSSAGTRNSGNTIYF
TRBV7-8,13,TRBJ2-7,CASSAGLAYEQYF
TRBV6-5,14,TRBJ2-7,CASRGQGPMGEQYF
TRBV7-9,13,TRBJ2-1,CASSLDLYNEQFF
TRBV28,16,TRBJ2-7,CASSLRVTVAIYEQYF
TRBV29-1,17,TRBJ2-7,CSVEGIDERGVSYEQYF
TRBV7-9,16,TRBJ1-1,CASSLGWTGGDTEAFF
TRBV27,13,TRBJ2-5,CASSLVYKETQYF
TRBV4-2,15,TRBJ2-3,CASSQDGLAGVGQYF
TRBV4-3,17,TRBJ2-3,CASSQSGASGPTDTQYF
TRBV10-3,16,TRBJ2-5,CAISETSGRLRETQYF
TRBV30,16,TRBJ1-6,CAWSSQNRGNSSPLHF
TRBV9,15,TRBJ2-1,CASSVRLAGDGEQFF
TRBV29-1,11,TRBJ2-5,CSVEKGLAFYF
TRBV30,12,TRBJ1-1,CAWGRAESEAFF
TRBV30,15,TRBJ1-2,CAWRGGQDQDYGYTF
TRBV5-6,15,TRBJ2-7,CASSQITGHPYEQYF
TRBV7-9,12,TRBJ1-6,CASSDSNSPLHF
TRBV10-3,16,TRBJ2-7,CAISDIGRREIYEQYF
TRBV9,18,TRBJ2-3,CASSVRSSGTRKTDTQYF
TRBV25-1,18,TRBJ2-1,CASSDLRAGYLRENEQFF
TRBV19,12,TRBJ2-3,CAIDRAHDTQYF
TRBV5-4,16,TRBJ1-1,CASTNRTGWVFTEAFF